This T cell receptor beta chain is from a study of cytomegalovirus exposure and HLA in healthy donors. It was with 60 Vbeta and 13 Jbeta primers that the PCR ran. In the study's own analysis: In a later analysis, the count reached approximately 80 million unique TCR beta chains, with roughly 11 million shared. Data came from immunoSEQ multiplex PCR; TCRdb stores just in-frame clones and leaves some out. That table is the source of V, J and clone size, and D and trimming were worked out from the DNA. The sample lists about 150,000 clones, approximately 80% occurring once. The CDR3 is made up of 11 amino acids. The V end was cut by 5 bases, the J end by 7 bases, with 9 bases between. Germline V gene data show CDR1 as SGHTA and CDR2 as FQGNSA. The table lists this clone with a few counts.

What was sequenced was PBMCs. The V and J genes are TRBV7-2 and TRBJ2-7; D remains ambiguous. The sequence was collected from a male donor in good health and CMV-seronegative. DNA of the CDR3: TGTGCCAGCAGCCTGCTAATGGAGCAGTACTTC. Translated: CASSLLMEQYF.